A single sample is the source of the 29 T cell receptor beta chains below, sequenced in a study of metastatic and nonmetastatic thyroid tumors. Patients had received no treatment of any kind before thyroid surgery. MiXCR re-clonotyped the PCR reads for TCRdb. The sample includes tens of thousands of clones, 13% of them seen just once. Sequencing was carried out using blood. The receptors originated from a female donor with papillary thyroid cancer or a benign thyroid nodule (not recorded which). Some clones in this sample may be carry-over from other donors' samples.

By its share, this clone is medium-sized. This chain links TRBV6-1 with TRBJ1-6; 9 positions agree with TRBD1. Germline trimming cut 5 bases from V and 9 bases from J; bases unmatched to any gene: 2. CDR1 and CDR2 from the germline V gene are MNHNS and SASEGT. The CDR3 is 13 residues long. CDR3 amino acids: CASSLTGGSPLHF. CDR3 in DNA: TGTGCCAGCAGTTTGACAGGGGGTTCACCCCTCCACTTT.

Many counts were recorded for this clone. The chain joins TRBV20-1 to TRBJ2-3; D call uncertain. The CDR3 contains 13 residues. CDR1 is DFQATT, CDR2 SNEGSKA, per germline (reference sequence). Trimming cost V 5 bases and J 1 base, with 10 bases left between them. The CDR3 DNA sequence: TGCAGTGCTTCACCCTACCGCACAGATACGCAGTATTTT. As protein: CSASPYRTDTQYF.

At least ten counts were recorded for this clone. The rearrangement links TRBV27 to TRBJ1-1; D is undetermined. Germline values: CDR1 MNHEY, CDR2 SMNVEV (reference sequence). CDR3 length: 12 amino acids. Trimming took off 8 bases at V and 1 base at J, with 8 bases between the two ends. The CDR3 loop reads CASEGANTEAFF. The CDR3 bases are TGTGCCAGCGAAGGAGCGAACACTGAAGCTTTCTTT.

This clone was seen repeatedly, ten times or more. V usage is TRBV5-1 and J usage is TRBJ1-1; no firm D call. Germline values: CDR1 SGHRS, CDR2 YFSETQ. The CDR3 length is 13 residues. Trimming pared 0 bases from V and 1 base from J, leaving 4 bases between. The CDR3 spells CASSLEQNTEAFF. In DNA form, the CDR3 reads TGCGCCAGCAGCTTGGAACAGAACACTGAAGCTTTCTTT.

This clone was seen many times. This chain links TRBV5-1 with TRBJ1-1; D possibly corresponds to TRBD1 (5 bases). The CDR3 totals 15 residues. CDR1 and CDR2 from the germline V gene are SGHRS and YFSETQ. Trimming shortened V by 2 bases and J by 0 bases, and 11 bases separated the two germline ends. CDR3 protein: CASSFDSFMNTEAFF. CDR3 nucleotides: TGCGCCAGCAGCTTCGACAGTTTCATGAACACTGAAGCTTTCTTT.

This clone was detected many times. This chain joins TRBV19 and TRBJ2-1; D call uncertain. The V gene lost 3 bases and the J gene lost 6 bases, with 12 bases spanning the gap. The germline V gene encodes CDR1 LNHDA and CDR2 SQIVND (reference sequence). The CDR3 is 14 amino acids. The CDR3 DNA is TGTGCCAGTAGTATTGGTGGCAATATCAATGAGCAGTTCTTC. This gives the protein CASSIGGNINEQFF.

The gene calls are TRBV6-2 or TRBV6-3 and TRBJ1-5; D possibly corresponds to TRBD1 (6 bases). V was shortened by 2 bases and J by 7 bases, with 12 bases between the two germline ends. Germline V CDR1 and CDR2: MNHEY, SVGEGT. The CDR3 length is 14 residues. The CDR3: CASSYGGAGQPQHF. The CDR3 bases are TGTGCCAGCAGTTACGGGGGGGCAGGGCAGCCCCAGCATTTT.

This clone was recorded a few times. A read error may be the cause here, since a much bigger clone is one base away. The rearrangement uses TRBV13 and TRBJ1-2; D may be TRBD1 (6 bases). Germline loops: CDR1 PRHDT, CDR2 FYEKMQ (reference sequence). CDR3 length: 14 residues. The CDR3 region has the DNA TGTGCCTGCAGCTTAGGCCAGGGGAGCTATGGCTACACCTTC. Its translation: CACSLGQGSYGYTF. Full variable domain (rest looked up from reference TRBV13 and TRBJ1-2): AAGVIQSPRHLIKEKRETATLKCYPIPRHDTVYWYQQGPGQDPQFLISFYEKMQSDKGSIPDRFSAQQFSDYHSELNMSSLELGDSALYFCACSLGQGSYGYTFGSGTRLTVV.

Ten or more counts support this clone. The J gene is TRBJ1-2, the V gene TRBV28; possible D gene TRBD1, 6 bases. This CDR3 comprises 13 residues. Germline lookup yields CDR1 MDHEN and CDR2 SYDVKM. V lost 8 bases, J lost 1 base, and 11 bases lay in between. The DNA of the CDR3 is TGTGCCAGCGGTCGGGACATTAACTATGGCTACACCTTC. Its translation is CASGRDINYGYTF.

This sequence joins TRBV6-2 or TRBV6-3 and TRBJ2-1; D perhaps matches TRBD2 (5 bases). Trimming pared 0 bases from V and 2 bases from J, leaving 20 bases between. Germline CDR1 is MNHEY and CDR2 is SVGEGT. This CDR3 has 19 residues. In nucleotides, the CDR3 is TGTGCCAGCAGTTACTCGTCTACTATCGGGAATCGGCCCTACAATGAGCAGTTCTTC. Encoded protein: CASSYSSTIGNRPYNEQFF.

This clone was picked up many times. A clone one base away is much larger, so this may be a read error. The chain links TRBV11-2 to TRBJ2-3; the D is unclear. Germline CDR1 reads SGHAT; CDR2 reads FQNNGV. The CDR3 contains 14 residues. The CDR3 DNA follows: TGTGCCAGCAGCTTAGTATCGGTCATCGATACGCGGTATTTT. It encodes CASSLVSVIDTRYF.

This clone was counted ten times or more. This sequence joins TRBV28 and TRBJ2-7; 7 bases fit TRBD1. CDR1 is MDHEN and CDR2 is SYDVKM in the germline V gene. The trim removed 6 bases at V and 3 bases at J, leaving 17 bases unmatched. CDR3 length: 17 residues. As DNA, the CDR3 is TGTGCCAGCAGGCGGAAGGCGACAGGGTATCGATTCTACGAGCAGTACTTC. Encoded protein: CASRRKATGYRFYEQYF.

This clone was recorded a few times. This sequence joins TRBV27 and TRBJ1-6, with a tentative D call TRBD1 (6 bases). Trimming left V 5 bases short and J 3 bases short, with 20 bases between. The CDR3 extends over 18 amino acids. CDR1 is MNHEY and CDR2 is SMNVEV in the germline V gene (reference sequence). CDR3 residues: CASSAGGPSSFYNSPLHF. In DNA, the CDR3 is TGTGCCAGCAGTGCGGGGGGCCCATCCAGCTTCTATAATTCACCCCTCCACTTT.

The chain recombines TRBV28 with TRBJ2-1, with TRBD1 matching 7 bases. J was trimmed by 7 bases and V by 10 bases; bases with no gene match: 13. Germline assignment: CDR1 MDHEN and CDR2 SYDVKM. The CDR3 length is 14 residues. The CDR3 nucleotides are TGTGCCACTGCTGGAGACAGGGTTAAGAATGAGCAGTTCTTC. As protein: CATAGDRVKNEQFF. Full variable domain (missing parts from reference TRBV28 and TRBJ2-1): DVKVTQSSRYLVKRTGEKVFLECVQDMDHENMFWYRQDPGLGLRLIYFSYDVKMKEKGDIPEGYSVSREKKERFSLILESASTNQTSMYLCATAGDRVKNEQFFGPGTRLTVL.

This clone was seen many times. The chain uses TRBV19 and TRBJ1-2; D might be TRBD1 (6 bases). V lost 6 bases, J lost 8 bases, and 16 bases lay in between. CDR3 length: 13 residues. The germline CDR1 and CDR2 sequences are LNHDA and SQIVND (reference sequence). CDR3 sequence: CASSAYRAGGYTF. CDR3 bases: TGTGCCAGTAGCGCATACAGGGCAGGGGGCTACACCTTC.

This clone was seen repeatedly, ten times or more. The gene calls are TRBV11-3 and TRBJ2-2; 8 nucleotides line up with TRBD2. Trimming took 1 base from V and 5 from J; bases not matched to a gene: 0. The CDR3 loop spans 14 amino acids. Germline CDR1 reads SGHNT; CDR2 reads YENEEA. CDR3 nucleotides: TGTGCCAGCAGCTTAGCGGGGGGGACCGGGGAGCTGTTTTTT. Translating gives CASSLAGGTGELFF.

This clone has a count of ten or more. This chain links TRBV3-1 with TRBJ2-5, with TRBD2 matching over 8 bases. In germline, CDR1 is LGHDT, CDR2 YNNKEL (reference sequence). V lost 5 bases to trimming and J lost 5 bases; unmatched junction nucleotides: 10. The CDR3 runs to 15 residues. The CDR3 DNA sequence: TGTGCCAGCAGCTTCGGACTAGCAGGAAGGGAGACCCAGTACTTC. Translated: CASSFGLAGRETQYF.

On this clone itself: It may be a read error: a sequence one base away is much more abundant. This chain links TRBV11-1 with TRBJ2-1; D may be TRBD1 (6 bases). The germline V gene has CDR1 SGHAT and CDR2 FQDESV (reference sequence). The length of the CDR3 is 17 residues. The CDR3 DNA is TGTGCCGGCAGCTTAGGGGGAAGCCTTTTCTCCTACAATGAGCAGTTCTTC. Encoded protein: CAGSLGGSLFSYNEQFF.

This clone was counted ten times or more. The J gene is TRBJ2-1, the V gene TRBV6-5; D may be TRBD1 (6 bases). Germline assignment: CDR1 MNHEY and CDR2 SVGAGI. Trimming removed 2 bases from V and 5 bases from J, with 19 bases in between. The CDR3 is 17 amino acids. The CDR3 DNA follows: TGTGCCAGCAGTTACCTCTCATATGGACAGCGGAACAATGAGCAGTTCTTC. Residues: CASSYLSYGQRNNEQFF.

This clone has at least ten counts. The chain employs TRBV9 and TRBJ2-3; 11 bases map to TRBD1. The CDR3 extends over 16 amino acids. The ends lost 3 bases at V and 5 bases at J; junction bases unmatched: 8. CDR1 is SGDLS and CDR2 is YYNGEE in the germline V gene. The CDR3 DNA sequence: TGTGCCAGCAGCGCAACCGGGACAGGGGGAATAGATACGCAGTATTTT. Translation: CASSATGTGGIDTQYF.

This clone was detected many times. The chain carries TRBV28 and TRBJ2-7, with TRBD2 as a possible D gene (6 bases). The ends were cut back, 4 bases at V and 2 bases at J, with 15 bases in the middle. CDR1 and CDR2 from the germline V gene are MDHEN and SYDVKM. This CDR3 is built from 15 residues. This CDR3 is CASSSGGGETYEQYF. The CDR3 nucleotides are TGTGCCAGCAGTTCCGGCGGAGGGGAAACCTACGAGCAGTACTTC.

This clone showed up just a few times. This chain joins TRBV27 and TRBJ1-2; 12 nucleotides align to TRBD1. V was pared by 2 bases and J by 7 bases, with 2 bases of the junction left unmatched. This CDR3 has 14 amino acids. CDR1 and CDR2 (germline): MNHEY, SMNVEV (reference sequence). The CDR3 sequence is CASSLGTGGSGYTF. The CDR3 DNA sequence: TGTGCCAGCAGTTTAGGGACAGGGGGCAGTGGCTACACCTTC.

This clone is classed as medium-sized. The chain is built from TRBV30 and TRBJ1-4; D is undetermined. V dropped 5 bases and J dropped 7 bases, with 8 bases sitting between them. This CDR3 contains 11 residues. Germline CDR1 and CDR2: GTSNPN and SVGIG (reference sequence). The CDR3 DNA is TGTGCCTGGGAGGCTGGTGAAAAACTGTTTTTT. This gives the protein CAWEAGEKLFF. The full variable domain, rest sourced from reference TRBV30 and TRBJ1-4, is SQTIHQWPATLVQPVGSPLSLECTVEGTSNPNLYWYRQAAGRGLQLLFYSVGIGQISSEVPQNLSASRPQDRQFILSSKKLLLSDSGFYLCAWEAGEKLFFGSGTQLSVL.

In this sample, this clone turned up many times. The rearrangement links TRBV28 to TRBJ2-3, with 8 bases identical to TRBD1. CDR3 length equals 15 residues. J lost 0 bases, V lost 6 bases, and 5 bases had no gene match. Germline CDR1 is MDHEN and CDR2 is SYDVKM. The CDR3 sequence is CASSNRDRSTDTQYF. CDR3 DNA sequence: TGTGCCAGCAGCAACCGGGACAGGAGCACAGATACGCAGTATTTT. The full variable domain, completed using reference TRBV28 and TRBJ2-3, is DVKVTQSSRYLVKRTGEKVFLECVQDMDHENMFWYRQDPGLGLRLIYFSYDVKMKEKGDIPEGYSVSREKKERFSLILESASTNQTSMYLCASSNRDRSTDTQYFGPGTRLTVL.

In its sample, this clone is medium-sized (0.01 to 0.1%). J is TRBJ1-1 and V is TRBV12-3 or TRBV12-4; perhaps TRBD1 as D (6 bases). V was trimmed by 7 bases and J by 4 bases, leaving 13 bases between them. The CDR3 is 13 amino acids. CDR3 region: CASNLQGGTEAFF. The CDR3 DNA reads TGTGCCAGCAACTTACAGGGAGGCACTGAAGCTTTCTTT.

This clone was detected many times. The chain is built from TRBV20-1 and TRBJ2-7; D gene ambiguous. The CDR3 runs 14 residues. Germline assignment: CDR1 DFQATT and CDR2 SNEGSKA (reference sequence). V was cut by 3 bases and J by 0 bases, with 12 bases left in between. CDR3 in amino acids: CSARPQRSSYEQYF. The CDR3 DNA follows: TGCAGTGCTAGGCCACAGCGAAGCTCCTACGAGCAGTACTTC.

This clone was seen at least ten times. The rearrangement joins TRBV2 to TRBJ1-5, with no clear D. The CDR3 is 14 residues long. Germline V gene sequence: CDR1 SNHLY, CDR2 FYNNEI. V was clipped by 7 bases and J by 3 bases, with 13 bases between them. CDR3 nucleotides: TGTGCCAGCAACCGGGAGAGGAACAATCAGCCCCAGCATTTT. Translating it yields CASNRERNNQPQHF.

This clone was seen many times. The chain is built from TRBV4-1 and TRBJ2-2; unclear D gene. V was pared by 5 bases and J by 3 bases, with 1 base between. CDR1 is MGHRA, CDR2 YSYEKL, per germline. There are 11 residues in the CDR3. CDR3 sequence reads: CASSDTGELFF. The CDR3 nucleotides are TGCGCCAGCAGCGACACCGGGGAGCTGTTTTTT.

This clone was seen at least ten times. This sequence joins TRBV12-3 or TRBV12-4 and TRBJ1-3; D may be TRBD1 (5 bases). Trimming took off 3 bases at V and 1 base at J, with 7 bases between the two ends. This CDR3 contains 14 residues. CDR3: CASSLGVSGNTIYF. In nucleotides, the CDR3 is TGTGCCAGCAGTTTGGGGGTTTCTGGAAACACCATATATTTT.